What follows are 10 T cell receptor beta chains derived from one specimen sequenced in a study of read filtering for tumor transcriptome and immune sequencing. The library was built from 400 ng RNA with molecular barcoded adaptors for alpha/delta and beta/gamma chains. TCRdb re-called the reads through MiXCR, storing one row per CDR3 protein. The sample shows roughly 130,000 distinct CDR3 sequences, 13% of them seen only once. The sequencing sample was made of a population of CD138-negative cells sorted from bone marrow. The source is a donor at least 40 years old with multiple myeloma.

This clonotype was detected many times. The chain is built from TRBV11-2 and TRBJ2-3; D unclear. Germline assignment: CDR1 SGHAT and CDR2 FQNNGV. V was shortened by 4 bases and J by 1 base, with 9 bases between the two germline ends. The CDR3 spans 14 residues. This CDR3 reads CASSSPTGTDTQYF. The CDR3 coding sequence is TGTGCCAGCAGCTCCCCCACAGGCACAGATACGCAGTATTTT.

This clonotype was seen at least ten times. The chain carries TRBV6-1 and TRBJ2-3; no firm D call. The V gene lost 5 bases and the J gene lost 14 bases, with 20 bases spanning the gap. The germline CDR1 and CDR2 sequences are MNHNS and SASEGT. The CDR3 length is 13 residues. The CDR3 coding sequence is TGTGCCAGCAGTCAACGGACCTCAACTCTGGGGTATTTT. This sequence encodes CASSQRTSTLGYF.

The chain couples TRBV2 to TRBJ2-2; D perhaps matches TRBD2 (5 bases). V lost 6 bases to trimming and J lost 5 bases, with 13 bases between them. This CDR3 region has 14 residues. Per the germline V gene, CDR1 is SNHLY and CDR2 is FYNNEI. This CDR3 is CASRPREQTGELFF. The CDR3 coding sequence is TGTGCCAGCAGACCGAGGGAGCAAACCGGGGAGCTGTTTTTT.

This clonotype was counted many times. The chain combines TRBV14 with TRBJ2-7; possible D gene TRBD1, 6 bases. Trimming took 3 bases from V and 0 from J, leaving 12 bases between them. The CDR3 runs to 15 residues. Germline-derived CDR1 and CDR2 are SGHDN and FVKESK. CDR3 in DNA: TGTGCCAGCAGCCACCCCAGGGGTTACTCCTACGAGCAGTACTTC. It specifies CASSHPRGYSYEQYF.

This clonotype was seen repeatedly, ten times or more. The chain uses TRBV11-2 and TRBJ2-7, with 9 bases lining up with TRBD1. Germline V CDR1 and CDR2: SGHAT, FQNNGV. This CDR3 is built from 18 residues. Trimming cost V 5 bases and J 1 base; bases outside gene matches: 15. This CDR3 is CASSHSHDRGTRSYEQYF. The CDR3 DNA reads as TGTGCCAGCAGCCACTCGCACGACAGGGGGACCCGATCCTACGAGCAGTACTTC.

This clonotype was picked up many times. CDR3 residues: CASSPTRYADTQYF. The CDR3 bases are TGTGCCAGCAGTCCAACACGCTACGCAGATACGCAGTATTTT. V usage is TRBV12-3 or TRBV12-4 and J usage is TRBJ2-3, with D unresolved. V was pared by 5 bases and J by 4 bases, with 13 bases between. The CDR3 consists of 14 residues.

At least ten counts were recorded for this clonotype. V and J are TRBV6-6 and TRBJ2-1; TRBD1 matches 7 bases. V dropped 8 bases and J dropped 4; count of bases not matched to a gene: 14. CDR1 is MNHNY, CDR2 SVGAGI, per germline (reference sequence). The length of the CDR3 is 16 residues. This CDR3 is CASRVGRQGPYNEQFF. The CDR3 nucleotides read TGTGCCAGCCGGGTAGGACGACAGGGTCCTTACAATGAGCAGTTCTTC.

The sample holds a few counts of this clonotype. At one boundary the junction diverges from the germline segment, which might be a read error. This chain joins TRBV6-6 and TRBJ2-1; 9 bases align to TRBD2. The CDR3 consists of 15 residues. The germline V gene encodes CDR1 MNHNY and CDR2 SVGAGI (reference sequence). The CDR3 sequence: CVSSSRREGYDEQFF. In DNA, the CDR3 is TGCGTCAGCAGTTCGAGGCGGGAGGGCTACGATGAGCAGTTCTTC.

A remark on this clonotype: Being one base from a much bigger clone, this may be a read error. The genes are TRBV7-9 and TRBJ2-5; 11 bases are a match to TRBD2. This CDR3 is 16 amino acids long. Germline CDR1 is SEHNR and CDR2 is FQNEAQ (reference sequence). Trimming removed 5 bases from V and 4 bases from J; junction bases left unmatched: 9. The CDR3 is CASSLRTSGLPETQYF. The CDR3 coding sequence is TGTGCCAGCAGCCTCAGGACTAGCGGGCTCCCAGAGACCCAGTACTTC.

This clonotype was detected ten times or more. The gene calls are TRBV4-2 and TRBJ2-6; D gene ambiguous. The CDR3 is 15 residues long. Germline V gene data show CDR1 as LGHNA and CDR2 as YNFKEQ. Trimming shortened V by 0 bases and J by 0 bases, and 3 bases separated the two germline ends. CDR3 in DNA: TGTGCCAGCAGCCAAGATGCCTCTGGGGCCAACGTCCTGACTTTC. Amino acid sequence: CASSQDASGANVLTF.